The 17 T cell receptor beta chains reported below all come from one sample, sequenced in a study of Graves' ophthalmopathy and Graves' hyperthyroidism. The authors amplified TCR beta CDR3 regions from RNA transcripts. Investigators did first-round RT-PCR with HTBI primers, then second-round multiplex PCR. TCRdb itself ran the multiplex PCR reads through MiXCR, one entry per CDR3 protein. The sample lists some 750,000 distinct CDR3 sequences, around 40% seen once, with roughly 46% in the top ten. The specimen was peripheral blood. The receptors derive from an adult man with Graves' ophthalmopathy.

Comments on this clonotype: This could be a read error, since a much larger clone is one nucleotide away. The gene calls are TRBV12-3 or TRBV12-4 and TRBJ1-6; no clear D. This CDR3 is built from 13 residues. The CDR3 region has the DNA TGTGCCGGCAGTTTTCCCCTTGCTTCACCCCTCCACTTT. Its translation is CAGSFPLASPLHF.

This chain uses TRBV19 with TRBJ2-7; 9 bases map to TRBD1. Looked up from germline, CDR1 is LNHDA and CDR2 is SQIVND (reference sequence). This CDR3 is built from 16 residues. V gave up 5 bases and J gave up 7 bases; unmatched junction bases: 15. The CDR3 loop reads CASSARDRALLWEQYF. The CDR3 DNA is TGTGCCAGTAGTGCGAGGGACAGGGCCCTACTGTGGGAGCAGTACTTC.

The V call is TRBV28, the J call TRBJ1-5; a weak D match, TRBD1 (5 bases). This CDR3 is 18 amino acids long. Trimming pared 3 bases from V and 0 bases from J, leaving 18 bases between. Per germline, CDR1 MDHEN and CDR2 SYDVKM. CDR3 loop: CASSFGGLGRISNQPQHF. The CDR3 DNA follows: TGTGCCAGCAGTTTTGGGGGGTTGGGAAGGATTAGCAATCAGCCCCAGCATTTT.

This clonotype has only a few counts. The rearrangement links TRBV20-1 to TRBJ1-6; D is perhaps TRBD1 (5 bases). The CDR3 has 17 amino acids. Germline CDR1 and CDR2: DFQATT and SNEGSKA (reference sequence). Written as DNA, the CDR3 is TGCAGCATTCTCATATCGGGGCCTGGAGAGTATAATTCACCCCTCCACTTT. Protein product: CSILISGPGEYNSPLHF.

This clonotype has ten or more counts. This rearrangement joins TRBV5-6 to TRBJ1-2; 8 positions match TRBD1. CDR1 and CDR2 (germline): SGHDT, YYEEEE. With V trimmed by 1 base and J by 4 bases, 3 bases remained unmatched. The CDR3 has 14 amino acids. CDR3 bases: TGTGCCAGCAGCTTGCGACAGGGGATCTATGGCTACACCTTC. Residues: CASSLRQGIYGYTF.

This clonotype was detected ten times or more. The chain carries TRBV29-1 and TRBJ1-2; possible D gene TRBD1, 6 bases. Germline CDR1 and CDR2: SQVTM and ANQGSEA. The CDR3 loop spans 12 amino acids. Trimming cost V 6 bases and J 7 bases, with 15 bases left between them. The CDR3 protein is CSVRSGGSGYTF. As DNA, the CDR3 is TGCAGCGTCCGGTCGGGGGGCAGTGGCTACACCTTC.

The table lists this clonotype with a few counts. This may be a read error, as it is one base from a much larger clone. The chain joins TRBV6-1 to TRBJ1-3, with no clear D. Deletions cut 2 bases from V and 4 bases from J, with 3 bases between. CDR3 length: 12 residues. The germline CDR1 and CDR2 sequences are MNHNS and SASEGT. CDR3 DNA: TGTGCCAGCAGTGAAATGGGAAACACCATATATTTT. It is translated as CASSEMGNTIYF.

CDR3 DNA sequence: TGTGCCAGCAGTTACAAGCGCGGGGCCTACGAGCAGTACTTC. Residues: CASSYKRGAYEQYF. The chain combines TRBV6-6 with TRBJ2-7; D possibly corresponds to TRBD2 (6 bases). The CDR3 spans 14 residues. From germline, CDR1 is MNHNY and CDR2 SVGAGI (reference sequence). The ends were cut back, 2 bases at V and 2 bases at J, with 10 bases in the middle.

This chain joins TRBV20-1 and TRBJ2-7, with D possibly being TRBD2 (5 bases). Trimming stripped 4 bases from V and 5 bases from J, with 15 bases between. Germline assignment: CDR1 DFQATT and CDR2 SNEGSKA (reference sequence). CDR3 size: 13 residues. CDR3: CSAKRVGGHEQYF. The CDR3 DNA reads TGCAGTGCTAAAAGGGTAGGCGGGCACGAGCAGTACTTC.

The CDR3 bases are TGTGCCAGCAGCTTATTGCGGGTGGGCAATGAGCAGTTCTTC. Its translation is CASSLLRVGNEQFF. The J gene is TRBJ2-1, the V gene TRBV7-9, with D possibly TRBD2 on 5 matching bases. Germline loops: CDR1 SEHNR, CDR2 FQNEAQ (reference sequence). This CDR3 comprises 14 residues. V lost 2 bases, J lost 6 bases, and 11 bases lay in between. The full variable domain, rest sourced from reference TRBV7-9 and TRBJ2-1, is DTGVSQNPRHKITKRGQNVTFRCDPISEHNRLYWYRQTLGQGPEFLTYFQNEAQLEKSRLLSDRFSAERPKGSFSTLEIQRTEQGDSAMYLCASSLLRVGNEQFFGPGTRLTVL.

The table lists this clonotype with a few counts. The V and J genes are TRBV7-9 and TRBJ2-5, with D perhaps TRBD1 or TRBD2 (5 bases each). Germline V gene data show CDR1 as SEHNR and CDR2 as FQNEAQ (reference sequence). The CDR3 length is 15 residues. Between the trimmed V and J ends, which lost 5 bases and 2 bases, there was a span of 15 bases. The CDR3: CASSTRGRRQETQYF. In nucleotides, the CDR3 is TGTGCCAGCAGCACCCGGGGCAGGCGACAAGAGACCCAGTACTTC. The whole variable domain, filled in from reference TRBV7-9 and TRBJ2-5, reads DTGVSQNPRHKITKRGQNVTFRCDPISEHNRLYWYRQTLGQGPEFLTYFQNEAQLEKSRLLSDRFSAERPKGSFSTLEIQRTEQGDSAMYLCASSTRGRRQETQYFGPGTRLLVL.

The DNA for the CDR3 is TGTGCCAGCAGTTACGGCAGATCGAACACCGGGGAGCTGTTTTTT. It encodes CASSYGRSNTGELFF. V is TRBV25-1 and J is TRBJ2-2; D call uncertain. The V gene's germline CDR1 is MGHDK and CDR2 SYGVNS. V shed 5 bases and J shed 0 bases, with 10 bases lying between them. The CDR3 spans 15 residues.

This clonotype has at least ten counts. The chain carries TRBV4-2 and TRBJ1-2; D is unresolved. Germline V gene lookup returns CDR1 LGHNA and CDR2 YNFKEQ. CDR3 length: 12 amino acids. Between the trimmed V and J ends, which lost 10 bases and 4 bases, there was a span of 13 bases. The CDR3 spells CAISDGFYGYTF. The CDR3 DNA follows: TGTGCCATCTCGGACGGTTTCTATGGCTACACCTTC.

This clonotype was seen ten or more times. DNA of the CDR3: TGCGCCAGCCGAGAGGGACAGGGAGGGTACGAGCAGTACTTC. Its translation: CASREGQGGYEQYF. The chain joins TRBV10-2 to TRBJ2-7; 9 bases align to TRBD1. Per the germline V gene, CDR1 is WSHSY and CDR2 is SAAADI. The length of the CDR3 is 14 residues. V was pared by 8 bases and J by 4 bases, with 9 bases of the junction left unmatched.

A word on this clonotype: This may come from a read error, since a much larger clone is one base off. The chain links TRBV9 to TRBJ1-2; possibly TRBD1 for D (6 bases). CDR3 length equals 19 residues. The V gene's germline CDR1 is SGDLS and CDR2 YYNGEE. The CDR3, as DNA: TGTGCCAGCAGCGCCCACAACTCCCAGTACAGGGCCGAGAACTATGGCTACTCCTTC. Its protein is CASSAHNSQYRAENYGYSF. The full variable domain, its missing parts supplied by reference TRBV9 and TRBJ1-2, is DSGVTQTPKHLITATGQRVTLRCSPRSGDLSVYWYQQSLDQGLQFLIQYYNGEERAKGNILERFSAQQFPDLHSELNLSSLELGDSALYFCASSAHNSQYRAENYGYSFGSGTRLTVV.

This clonotype has more than one count but fewer than ten. The chain uses TRBV4-3 and TRBJ1-6, with D uncertain. In germline, CDR1 is LGHNA, CDR2 YSLEER. Trimming shortened V by 0 bases and J by 7 bases, and 10 bases separated the two germline ends. The CDR3 consists of 15 residues. CDR3 amino acids: CASSQDWGPNSPLHF. The DNA of the CDR3 is TGCGCCAGCAGCCAAGATTGGGGTCCCAATTCACCCCTCCACTTT.

V usage is TRBV20-1 and J usage is TRBJ2-3, with no clear D. The V gene's germline CDR1 is DFQATT and CDR2 SNEGSKA (reference sequence). This CDR3 is 12 amino acids long. Trimming took off 0 bases at V and 4 bases at J, with 5 bases between the two ends. CDR3 sequence: CSARDSSDTQYF. Written as DNA, the CDR3 is TGCAGTGCTAGAGATTCCTCAGATACGCAGTATTTT.